Below are 3 T cell receptor beta chains sequenced from a single sample in a study of cytomegalovirus exposure and HLA in healthy donors. 13 Jbeta primers and 60 Vbeta primers were used for the PCR. Repertoires were generated with immunoSEQ multiplex PCR, while TCRdb's copy carries only in-frame clones and drops some. The table has approximately 77,000 clones, 60% to 85% seen once. Sample: PBMCs. Every receptor here comes from a man in his forties or fifties in good health and CMV-seronegative.

J is TRBJ1-5 and V is TRBV7-8, with D maybe TRBD1 (5 bases). The length of the CDR3 is 16 residues. V gave up 1 base and J gave up 0 bases, with 10 bases separating them. CDR1 and CDR2 (germline): SGHVS, FQNEAQ. The CDR3 nucleotides are TGTGCCAGCAGCTTAGGGCGGGGGGATAGCAATCAGCCCCAGCATTTT. Translating it yields CASSLGRGDSNQPQHF.

This clone has a handful of counts. V is TRBV11-3 and J is TRBJ2-3, with a possible D match to TRBD2 (6 bases). Between the trimmed V and J ends, which lost 1 base and 1 base, there was a span of 9 bases. Germline CDR1 is SGHNT and CDR2 is YENEEA. The CDR3 length is 15 residues. This chain's CDR3 is CASSLGGDGTDTQYF. CDR3 nucleotides: TGTGCCAGCAGCTTAGGGGGGGATGGCACAGATACGCAGTATTTT.

The chain has TRBV19 and TRBJ1-1, with D possibly being TRBD1 (5 bases). This CDR3 has 14 amino acids. Per germline, CDR1 LNHDA and CDR2 SQIVND (reference sequence). The germline V and J ends were trimmed by 5 bases and 4 bases, with 14 bases remaining between them. CDR3 nucleotides: TGTGCCAGTAGTTCAGGGTTGGGGCCCACTGAAGCTTTCTTT. Translated: CASSSGLGPTEAFF.